What follows are 25 T cell receptor beta chains derived from one specimen sequenced in a study of STAT5B mutations in CD4+ large granular lymphocyte leukemia (dated by TCRdb to the early 2020s). The protocol used for the library was the immunoSEQ multiplex PCR assay. The immuneACCESS repertoire file appears here via TCRdb, limited to in-frame rearrangements. These files lack a portion of the clones; in checked studies, under half of the deficit traces to unresolved V genes, and the cause of the others is not known. The sample table lists 20,000 to 25,000 clones, about 79% of them with a count of one. The top ten clones comprise approximately 0.4% of the sample. The sample taken for sequencing was CD4+ T cells from blood buffy coats. These receptor sequences come from a human donor in good health.

J is TRBJ2-3 and V is TRBV28; the D is unclear. The V and J ends lost 3 bases and 3 bases respectively, with 7 bases between them. The CDR3 is made up of 13 amino acids. Germline V gene lookup returns CDR1 MDHEN and CDR2 SYDVKM. CDR3 region: CASSLMGTDTQYF. The CDR3 DNA sequence: TGTGCCAGCAGTTTGATGGGGACAGATACGCAGTATTTT.

On this clone itself: An end of the junction differs from the germline gene, which may be a read error. The gene calls are TRBV29-1 and TRBJ2-5; D is unclear. The CDR3 consists of 12 residues. Germline V gene sequence: CDR1 SQVTM, CDR2 ANQGSEA. CDR3 in amino acids: CSVGGDKEIQYF. CDR3 coding DNA: TGCAGCGTTGGCGGAGACAAAGAGATCCAGTACTTC.

The chain uses TRBV30 and TRBJ1-2, with D uncertain. The CDR3 totals 13 residues. The V end lost 2 bases, the J end lost 8 bases, and 15 bases lay between the germline ends. The germline V gene has CDR1 GTSNPN and CDR2 SVGIG (reference sequence). Here the CDR3 reads CAWSNNRFGGYTF. CDR3 sequence (DNA): TGTGCCTGGAGTAATAACCGCTTTGGCGGCTACACCTTC. Looking up the rest from reference TRBV30 and TRBJ1-2 gives the full variable domain: SQTIHQWPATLVQPVGSPLSLECTVEGTSNPNLYWYRQAAGRGLQLLFYSVGIGQISSEVPQNLSASRPQDRQFILSSKKLLLSDSGFYLCAWSNNRFGGYTFGSGTRLTVV.

This chain joins TRBV19 and TRBJ2-3; no reliable D call. The CDR3 consists of 12 residues. CDR1 LNHDA and CDR2 SQIVND come from the germline V gene (reference sequence). V was trimmed by 7 bases and J by 7 bases, leaving 12 bases between them. Here the CDR3 DNA reads TGTGCCAGTACCAATACGGCAAATACGCAGTATTTT. Amino acids: CASTNTANTQYF.

This chain joins TRBV5-6 and TRBJ2-5; no clear D. V was pared by 1 base and J by 5 bases, with 12 bases between. There are 14 residues in the CDR3. CDR1 and CDR2 (germline): SGHDT, YYEEEE. DNA for the CDR3: TGTGCCAGCAGCTTGTTTAGGGCGAAGGAGACCCAGTACTTC. Protein product: CASSLFRAKETQYF.

This clone has only a few counts. The chain combines TRBV5-1 with TRBJ1-2; tentatively, D is TRBD1 (6 bases). This CDR3 region has 14 residues. Germline V gene lookup returns CDR1 SGHRS and CDR2 YFSETQ. V was clipped by 2 bases and J by 4 bases, with 12 bases between them. The chain's CDR3 is CASSFGRGGYGYTF. The CDR3 DNA reads as TGCGCCAGCAGCTTCGGCAGGGGCGGCTATGGCTACACCTTC. Together with reference TRBV5-1 and TRBJ1-2, the CDR3 gives the full variable domain: KAGVTQTPRYLIKTRGQQVTLSCSPISGHRSVSWYQQTPGQGLQFLFEYFSETQRNKGNFPGRFSGRQFSNSRSEMNVSTLELGDSALYLCASSFGRGGYGYTFGSGTRLTVV.

CDR3 sequence (DNA): TGTGCCAGCAGCTCCTACTCCTACGAGCAGTACTTC. It encodes CASSSYSYEQYF. This rearrangement joins TRBV7-2 to TRBJ2-7; D unclear. Germline V gene data show CDR1 as SGHTA and CDR2 as FQGNSA. The CDR3 has 12 residues. V was trimmed by 4 bases and J by 0 bases, leaving 4 bases between them.

The gene calls are TRBV14 and TRBJ1-1, with D uncertain. This CDR3 is 14 amino acids long. Germline V gene lookup returns CDR1 SGHDN and CDR2 FVKESK. Trimming stripped 4 bases from V and 8 bases from J, with 17 bases between. Here the CDR3 DNA reads TGTGCCAGCAGCCCAATGTCGGGCCTCCGGGAAGCTTTCTTT. Its translation: CASSPMSGLREAFF.

The V gene is TRBV19, the J gene TRBJ1-2, with 7 bases matching TRBD1. Looked up from germline, CDR1 is LNHDA and CDR2 is SQIVND (reference sequence). V was pared by 10 bases and J by 8 bases, with 13 bases of the junction left unmatched. CDR3 length equals 13 residues. CDR3 sequence reads: CATTQGIRLGYTF. CDR3 DNA sequence: TGTGCCACTACACAGGGGATAAGACTAGGCTACACCTTC.

J is TRBJ2-1 and V is TRBV7-7; D assignment may be TRBD1 or TRBD2 (5 bases each). CDR3 length: 15 amino acids. Looked up from germline, CDR1 is SSHAT and CDR2 is FNYEAQ (reference sequence). V shed 6 bases and J shed 0 bases, with 12 bases lying between them. CDR3 nucleotide sequence: TGTGCCAGCAGTCCGGGGCTAGGCTCCTACAATGAGCAGTTCTTC. Amino acids: CASSPGLGSYNEQFF.

The chain combines TRBV29-1 with TRBJ2-5; D is perhaps TRBD2 (5 bases). The last part of the DNA fits TRBJ2-7 better; the J call may be wrong. The V gene's germline CDR1 is SQVTM and CDR2 ANQGSEA. The CDR3 runs to 13 residues. The CDR3 sequence is CSVDGRSGYEQYF. CDR3 DNA: TGCAGCGTTGATGGCAGGAGCGGCTACGAGCAGTACTTC.

The chain recombines TRBV2 with TRBJ2-3; 9 nucleotides agree with TRBD2. V lost 1 base and J lost 4; bases outside the gene matches: 3. CDR1 is SNHLY and CDR2 is FYNNEI in the germline V gene. CDR3 length equals 15 residues. CDR3 nucleotide sequence: TGTGCCAGCAGTGAAGTTATAGCGGGAGCAGATACGCAGTATTTT. This encodes CASSEVIAGADTQYF.

This clone has just one count. V is TRBV9 and J is TRBJ2-7; 10 nucleotides match TRBD2. The V segment lost 0 bases and the J segment 1 base; nucleotides outside the gene matches: 7. Germline V gives CDR1 SGDLS, CDR2 YYNGEE. The CDR3 runs to 17 residues. CDR3 protein: CASSVGATSGPSYEQYF. The CDR3 DNA reads TGTGCCAGCAGCGTAGGGGCGACTAGCGGGCCTTCCTACGAGCAGTACTTC.

This chain joins TRBV2 and TRBJ2-3, with 7 bases identical to TRBD2. V lost 5 bases, J lost 0 bases, and 5 bases stayed unmatched. Germline V gene lookup returns CDR1 SNHLY and CDR2 FYNNEI. The CDR3 has 15 residues. The DNA of the CDR3 is TGTGCCAGCAGTTACAATAGCGGGAGCACAGATACGCAGTATTTT. Translating it yields CASSYNSGSTDTQYF.

The J gene is TRBJ2-2, the V gene TRBV7-9, with D hard to call. Germline assignment: CDR1 SEHNR and CDR2 FQNEAQ (reference sequence). Trimming stripped 3 bases from V and 6 bases from J, with 8 bases between. There are 13 residues in the CDR3. The CDR3 here is CASSLAVSGELFF. The CDR3 nucleotides are TGTGCCAGCAGCTTGGCGGTTTCCGGGGAGCTGTTTTTT.

The CDR3 coding sequence is TGTGCCTGGAGTGTACGAGGGGCAGATACGCAGTATTTT. This encodes CAWSVRGADTQYF. The chain joins TRBV30 to TRBJ2-3; either TRBD1 or TRBD2 may fit D (5 bases each). Germline-derived CDR1 and CDR2 are GTSNPN and SVGIG (reference sequence). V lost 0 bases and J 4 bases, leaving 8 bases between the germline ends. This CDR3 contains 13 residues.

The chain couples TRBV5-1 to TRBJ1-1, with unresolved D. V shed 1 base and J shed 0 bases, with 10 bases lying between them. CDR1 and CDR2 (germline): SGHRS, YFSETQ. The CDR3 loop spans 15 amino acids. The CDR3 DNA sequence: TGCGCCAGCAGCTTGTCAGCGAACATGAACACTGAAGCTTTCTTT. It yields the protein CASSLSANMNTEAFF.

Only one count was recorded for this clone. The chain joins TRBV6-4 to TRBJ2-5; 7 bases fit TRBD2. The DNA matches TRBJ2-7 better at its end, which makes the J call doubtful. The germline CDR1 and CDR2 sequences are MRHNA and SNTAGT. The CDR3 contains 14 residues. The chain's CDR3 is CASKLRASGYEQYF. DNA for the CDR3: TGTGCCAGCAAACTCCGGGCTAGCGGATACGAGCAGTACTTC.

This clone was observed a few times. This chain uses TRBV2 with TRBJ2-1; D gene unclear. This CDR3 region has 14 residues. Trimming left V 1 base short and J 9 bases short, with 13 bases between. Germline V CDR1 and CDR2: SNHLY, FYNNEI. CDR3 region: CASSEGIRVIEQFF. The CDR3 nucleotides are TGTGCCAGCAGTGAAGGGATTAGGGTTATTGAGCAGTTCTTC.

V gene TRBV11-2 combines with J gene TRBJ2-7; D unclear. V dropped 1 base and J dropped 2 bases, with 12 bases sitting between them. This CDR3 is 15 amino acids long. The V gene's germline CDR1 is SGHAT and CDR2 FQNNGV. The CDR3, as DNA: TGTGCCAGCAGCTTAGTTCGCGACGGTGCCTACGAGCAGTACTTC. It codes for CASSLVRDGAYEQYF.

This clone has only a few counts. This chain joins TRBV5-1 and TRBJ2-1, with 7 bases fitting TRBD1. CDR1 and CDR2 from the germline V gene are SGHRS and YFSETQ. V lost 0 bases, J lost 6 bases, and 6 bases stayed unmatched. The CDR3 has 15 amino acids. Here the CDR3 reads CASSLDRGVGNEQFF. CDR3 DNA: TGCGCCAGCAGCTTGGACAGGGGCGTGGGCAATGAGCAGTTCTTC.

V gene TRBV18 combines with J gene TRBJ2-7; D perhaps matches TRBD2 (7 bases). This CDR3 is 16 amino acids long. The V end lost 5 bases, the J end lost 4 bases, and 21 bases lay between the germline ends. Looked up from germline, CDR1 is KGHSH and CDR2 is LQKENI. DNA for the CDR3: TGTGCCAGCTCATCGCGAGGTGAGGCGGGGGCTTACGAGCAGTACTTC. Translating it yields CASSSRGEAGAYEQYF.

The V and J genes are TRBV4-1 and TRBJ2-7; D not certain. Germline V gene data show CDR1 as MGHRA and CDR2 as YSYEKL. The CDR3 is made up of 15 amino acids. Trimming removed 4 bases from V and 5 bases from J, with 18 bases in between. CDR3 amino acids: CASSPQYLSYHEQYF. The DNA for the CDR3 is TGCGCCAGCAGCCCCCAATACCTCTCCTACCACGAGCAGTACTTC.

This rearrangement joins TRBV4-2 to TRBJ1-1; 9 bases are a match to TRBD1. From germline, CDR1 is LGHNA and CDR2 YNFKEQ. The V segment lost 6 bases and the J segment 8 bases; nucleotides outside the gene matches: 13. The CDR3 extends over 15 amino acids. The CDR3 sequence is CASRPETGGAGEAFF. DNA for the CDR3: TGTGCCAGCAGACCCGAAACAGGGGGCGCGGGGGAAGCTTTCTTT.

This clone has just a few counts. The rearrangement uses TRBV2 and TRBJ1-2; tentatively, D is TRBD1 (5 bases). Germline V gives CDR1 SNHLY, CDR2 FYNNEI. The CDR3 sequence is 13 residues long. V was cut by 8 bases and J by 4 bases, with 14 bases left in between. This CDR3 reads CASLLGGIYGYTF. The CDR3 DNA reads TGTGCCAGCCTATTGGGGGGGATCTATGGCTACACCTTC.